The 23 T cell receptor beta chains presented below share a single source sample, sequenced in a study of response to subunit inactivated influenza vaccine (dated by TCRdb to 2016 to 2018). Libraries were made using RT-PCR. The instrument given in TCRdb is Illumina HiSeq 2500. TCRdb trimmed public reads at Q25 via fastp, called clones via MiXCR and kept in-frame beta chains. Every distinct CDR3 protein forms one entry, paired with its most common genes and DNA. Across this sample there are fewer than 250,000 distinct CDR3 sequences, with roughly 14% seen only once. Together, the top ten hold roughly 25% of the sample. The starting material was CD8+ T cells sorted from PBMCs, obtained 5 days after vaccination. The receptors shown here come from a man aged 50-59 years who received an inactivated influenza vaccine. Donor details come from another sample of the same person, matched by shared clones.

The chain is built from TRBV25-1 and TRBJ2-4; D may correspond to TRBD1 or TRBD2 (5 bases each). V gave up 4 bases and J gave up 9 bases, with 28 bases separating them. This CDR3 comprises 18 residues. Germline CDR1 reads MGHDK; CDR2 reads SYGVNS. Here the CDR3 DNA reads TGTGCCAGCAGTGGCTCTAAACCCGGGACGCCCAGCCGTGGCATTCAGTACTTC. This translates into CASSGSKPGTPSRGIQYF.

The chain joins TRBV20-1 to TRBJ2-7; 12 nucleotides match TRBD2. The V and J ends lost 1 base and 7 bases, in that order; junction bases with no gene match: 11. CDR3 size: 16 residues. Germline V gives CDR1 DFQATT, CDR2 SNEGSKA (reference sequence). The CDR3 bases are TGCAGTGCTAGAGGCGTGACTAGCGGGAGTACGGAAGAGCAGTACTTC. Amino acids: CSARGVTSGSTEEQYF.

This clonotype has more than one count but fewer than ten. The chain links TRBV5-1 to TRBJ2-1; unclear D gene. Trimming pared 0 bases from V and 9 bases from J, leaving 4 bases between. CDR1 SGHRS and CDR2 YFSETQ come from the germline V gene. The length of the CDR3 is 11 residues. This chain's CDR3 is CASSLGFEQFF. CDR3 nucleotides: TGCGCCAGCAGCTTGGGCTTTGAGCAGTTCTTC.

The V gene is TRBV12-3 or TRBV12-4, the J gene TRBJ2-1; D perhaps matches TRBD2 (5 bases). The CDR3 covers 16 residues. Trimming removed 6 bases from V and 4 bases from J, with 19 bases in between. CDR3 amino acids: CASSSPWEQRYNEQFF. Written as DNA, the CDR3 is TGTGCCAGCAGCTCTCCTTGGGAGCAAAGATACAATGAGCAGTTCTTC.

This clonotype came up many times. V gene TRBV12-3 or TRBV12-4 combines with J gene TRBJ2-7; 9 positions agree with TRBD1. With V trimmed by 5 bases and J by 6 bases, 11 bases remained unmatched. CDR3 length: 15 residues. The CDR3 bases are TGTGCCAGCAGTCTCCAGGGACAGGGAAATGCCGAGCAGTACTTC. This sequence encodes CASSLQGQGNAEQYF.

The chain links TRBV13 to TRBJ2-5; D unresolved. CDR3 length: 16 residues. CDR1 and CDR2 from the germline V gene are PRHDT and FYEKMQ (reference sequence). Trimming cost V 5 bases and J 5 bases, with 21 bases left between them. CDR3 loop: CASSGPVHPSQETQYF. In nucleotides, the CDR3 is TGTGCCAGCAGCGGCCCCGTACACCCCTCTCAGGAGACCCAGTACTTC.

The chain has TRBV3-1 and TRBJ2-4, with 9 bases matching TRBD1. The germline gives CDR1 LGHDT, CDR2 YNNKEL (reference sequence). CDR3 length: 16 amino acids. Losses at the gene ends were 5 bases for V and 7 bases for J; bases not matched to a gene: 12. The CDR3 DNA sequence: TGTGCCAGCAGCAAAAGAACCGGGACAGGGAGGAACATTCAGTACTTC. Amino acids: CASSKRTGTGRNIQYF.

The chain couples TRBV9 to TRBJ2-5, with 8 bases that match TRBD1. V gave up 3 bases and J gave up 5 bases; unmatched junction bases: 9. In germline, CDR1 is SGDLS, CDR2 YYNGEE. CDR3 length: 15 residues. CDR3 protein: CASSAETGAGETQYF. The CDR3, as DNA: TGTGCCAGCAGCGCAGAGACAGGGGCAGGGGAGACCCAGTACTTC.

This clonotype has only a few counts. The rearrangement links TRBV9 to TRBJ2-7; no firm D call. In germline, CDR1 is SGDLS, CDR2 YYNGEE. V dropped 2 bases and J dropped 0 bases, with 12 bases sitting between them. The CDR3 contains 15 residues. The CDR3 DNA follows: TGTGCCAGCAGCGTCGAGGCAGTACCCTCCTACGAGCAGTACTTC. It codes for CASSVEAVPSYEQYF. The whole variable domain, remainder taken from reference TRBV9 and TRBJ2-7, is DSGVTQTPKHLITATGQRVTLRCSPRSGDLSVYWYQQSLDQGLQFLIQYYNGEERAKGNILERFSAQQFPDLHSELNLSSLELGDSALYFCASSVEAVPSYEQYFGPGTRLTVT.

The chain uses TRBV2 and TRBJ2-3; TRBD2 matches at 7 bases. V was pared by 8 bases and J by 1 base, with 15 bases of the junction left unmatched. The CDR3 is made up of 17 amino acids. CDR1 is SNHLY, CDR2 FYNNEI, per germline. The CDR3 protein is CASPKRQGGGGTDTQYF. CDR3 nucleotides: TGTGCCAGCCCGAAACGTCAGGGCGGGGGAGGCACAGATACGCAGTATTTT.

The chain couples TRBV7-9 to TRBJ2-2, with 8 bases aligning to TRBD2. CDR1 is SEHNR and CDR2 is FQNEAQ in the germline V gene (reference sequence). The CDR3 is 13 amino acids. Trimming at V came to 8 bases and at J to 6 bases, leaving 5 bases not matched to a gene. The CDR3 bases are TGTGCCAGCCACGGACTAGCTCCCGGGGAGCTGTTTTTT. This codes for CASHGLAPGELFF.

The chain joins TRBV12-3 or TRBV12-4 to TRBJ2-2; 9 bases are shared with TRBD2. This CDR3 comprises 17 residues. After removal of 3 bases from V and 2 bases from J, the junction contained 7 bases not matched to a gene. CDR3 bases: TGTGCCAGCAGTTTGGTGAGACTAGCGGATAACACCGGGGAGCTGTTTTTT. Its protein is CASSLVRLADNTGELFF.

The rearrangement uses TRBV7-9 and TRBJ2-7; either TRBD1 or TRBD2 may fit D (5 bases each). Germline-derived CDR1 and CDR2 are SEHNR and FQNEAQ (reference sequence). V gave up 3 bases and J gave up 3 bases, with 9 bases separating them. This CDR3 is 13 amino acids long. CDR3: CASSFRDGYEQYF. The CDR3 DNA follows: TGTGCCAGCAGCTTCCGGGACGGCTACGAGCAGTACTTC.

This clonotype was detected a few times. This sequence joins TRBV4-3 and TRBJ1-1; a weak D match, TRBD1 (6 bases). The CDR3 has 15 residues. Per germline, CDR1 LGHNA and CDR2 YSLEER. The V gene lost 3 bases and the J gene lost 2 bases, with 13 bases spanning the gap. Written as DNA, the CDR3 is TGCGCCAGCAGCCAGGCCTGGGGGGCTAACACTGAAGCTTTCTTT. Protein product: CASSQAWGANTEAFF.

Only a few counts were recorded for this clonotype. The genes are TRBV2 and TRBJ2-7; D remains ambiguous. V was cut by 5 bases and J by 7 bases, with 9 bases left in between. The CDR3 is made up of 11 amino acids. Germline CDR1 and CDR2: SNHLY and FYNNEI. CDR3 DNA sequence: TGTGCCAGCAGTTCTAGAGGAGAGCAGTACTTC. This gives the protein CASSSRGEQYF.

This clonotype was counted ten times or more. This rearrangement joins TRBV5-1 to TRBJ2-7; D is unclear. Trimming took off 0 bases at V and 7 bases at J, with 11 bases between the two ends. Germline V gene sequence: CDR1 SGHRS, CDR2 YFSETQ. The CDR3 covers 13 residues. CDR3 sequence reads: CASSLERQAEQYF. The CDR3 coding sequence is TGCGCCAGCAGCTTGGAAAGGCAGGCGGAGCAGTACTTC. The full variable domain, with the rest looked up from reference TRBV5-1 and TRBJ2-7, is KAGVTQTPRYLIKTRGQQVTLSCSPISGHRSVSWYQQTPGQGLQFLFEYFSETQRNKGNFPGRFSGRQFSNSRSEMNVSTLELGDSALYLCASSLERQAEQYFGPGTRLTVT.

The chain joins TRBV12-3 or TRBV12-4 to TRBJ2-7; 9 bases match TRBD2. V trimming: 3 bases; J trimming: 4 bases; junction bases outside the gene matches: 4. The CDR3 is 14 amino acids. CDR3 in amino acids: CASSFQAGGYEQYF. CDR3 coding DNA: TGTGCCAGCAGTTTCCAAGCGGGAGGATACGAGCAGTACTTC.

In DNA form, the CDR3 reads TGCGCCAGCAGCCAAGTTGGGACAGACGAGCAGTACTTC. It specifies CASSQVGTDEQYF. V usage is TRBV4-1 and J usage is TRBJ2-7, with 7 bases that match TRBD1. Germline lookup yields CDR1 MGHRA and CDR2 YSYEKL. The CDR3 runs 13 residues. With V trimmed by 1 base and J by 5 bases, 2 bases remained unmatched.

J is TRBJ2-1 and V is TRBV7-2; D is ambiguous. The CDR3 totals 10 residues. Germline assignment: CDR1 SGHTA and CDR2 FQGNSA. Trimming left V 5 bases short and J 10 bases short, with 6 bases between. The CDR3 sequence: CASSAQEQFF. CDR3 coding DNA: TGTGCCAGCAGCGCCCAGGAGCAGTTCTTC.

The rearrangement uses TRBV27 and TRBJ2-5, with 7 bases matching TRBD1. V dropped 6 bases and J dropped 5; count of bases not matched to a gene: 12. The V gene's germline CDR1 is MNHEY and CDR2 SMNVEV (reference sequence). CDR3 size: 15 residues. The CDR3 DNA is TGTGCCAGCAGCCGACTTGACAGGGTGGGGGAGACCCAGTACTTC. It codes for CASSRLDRVGETQYF.

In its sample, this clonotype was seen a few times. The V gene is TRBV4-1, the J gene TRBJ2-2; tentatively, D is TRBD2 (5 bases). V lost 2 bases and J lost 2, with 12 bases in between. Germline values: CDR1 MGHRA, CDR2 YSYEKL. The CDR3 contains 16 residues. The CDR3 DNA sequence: TGCGCCAGCAGCCAAAGTCGAGGGATTAACACCGGGGAGCTGTTTTTT. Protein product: CASSQSRGINTGELFF.

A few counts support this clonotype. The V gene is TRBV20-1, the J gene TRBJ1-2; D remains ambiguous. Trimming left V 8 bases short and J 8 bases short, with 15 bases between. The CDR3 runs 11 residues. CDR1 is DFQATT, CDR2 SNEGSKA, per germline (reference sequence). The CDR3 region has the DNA TGCAGTACACTAGCGGGGAGAGGCTACACCTTC. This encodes CSTLAGRGYTF.

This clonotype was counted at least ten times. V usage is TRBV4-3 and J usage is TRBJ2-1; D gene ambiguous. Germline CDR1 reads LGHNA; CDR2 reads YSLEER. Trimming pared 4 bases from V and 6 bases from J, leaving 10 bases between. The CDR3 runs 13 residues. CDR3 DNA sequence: TGCGCCAGCAGCCCTCGACACAGCAATGAGCAGTTCTTC. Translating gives CASSPRHSNEQFF.